The 7 T cell receptor beta chains below come from one sample, sequenced in a study of T cell repertoires in ileal Crohn's disease. Libraries were prepared by immunoSEQ multiplex PCR; TCRdb keeps only in-frame clonotypes and omits some of them. The data show under 4,000 clones, with 80% to 95% seen just once and 2.5% to 3% held by the top ten. The time point: inflamed ileum from the surgical specimen. The sequenced sample consisted of ileal tissue. All receptors come from an adult with Crohn's disease.

This clone was detected once. The chain joins TRBV25-1 to TRBJ2-7; 9 bases agree with TRBD1. Germline V lookup: CDR1 MGHDK, CDR2 SYGVNS. The trim removed 2 bases at V and 5 bases at J, leaving 1 base unmatched. The CDR3 length is 13 residues. CDR3 protein: CASSERQGDEQYF. The DNA of the CDR3 is TGTGCCAGCAGTGAAAGACAGGGGGACGAGCAGTACTTC.

The chain couples TRBV28 to TRBJ2-7, with 9 positions matching TRBD2. This CDR3 spans 15 amino acids. Germline V gene data show CDR1 as MDHEN and CDR2 as SYDVKM. V shed 3 bases and J 4 bases; nucleotides not matched to a gene: 7. The CDR3 protein is CASSFSGGSGYEQYF. CDR3 nucleotide sequence: TGTGCCAGCAGTTTTAGCGGGGGCAGTGGGTACGAGCAGTACTTC.

This chain uses TRBV5-1 with TRBJ2-1; 10 bases are shared with TRBD2. CDR3 size: 14 residues. J gave up 4 bases and V 3 bases, and 1 base lay outside the gene matches. Per the germline V gene, CDR1 is SGHRS and CDR2 is YFSETQ. The CDR3 spells CASSSAGGYNEQFF. CDR3 coding DNA: TGCGCCAGCAGCTCAGCGGGAGGGTACAATGAGCAGTTCTTC.

The chain has TRBV19 and TRBJ2-7; D is possibly TRBD1 (5 bases). Germline V lookup: CDR1 LNHDA, CDR2 SQIVND (reference sequence). CDR3 length: 15 residues. Trimming took off 5 bases at V and 0 bases at J, with 14 bases between the two ends. CDR3 region: CASSRTPRSSYEQYF. The CDR3 coding sequence is TGTGCCAGTAGTCGGACACCCCGATCCTCCTACGAGCAGTACTTC.

The gene calls are TRBV11-3 and TRBJ2-7; D perhaps matches TRBD1 (6 bases). Germline V CDR1 and CDR2: SGHNT, YENEEA. CDR3 length: 13 residues. V lost 3 bases to trimming and J lost 7 bases, with 13 bases between them. CDR3 sequence reads: CASSFDRLGEQYF. CDR3 nucleotides: TGTGCCAGCAGCTTCGACAGGCTTGGGGAGCAGTACTTC.

The chain links TRBV4-1 to TRBJ2-7, with unresolved D. The CDR3 contains 13 residues. V dropped 1 base and J dropped 5 bases, with 9 bases sitting between them. Looked up from germline, CDR1 is MGHRA and CDR2 is YSYEKL. The CDR3 DNA follows: TGCGCCAGCAGCCAAGGAAAGGGTCACGAGCAGTACTTC. Amino acid sequence: CASSQGKGHEQYF.

V usage is TRBV27 and J usage is TRBJ1-2; 8 bases match TRBD1. From germline, CDR1 is MNHEY and CDR2 SMNVEV (reference sequence). The CDR3 has 15 amino acids. The V gene end was trimmed by 0 bases and the J gene end by 2 bases; junction bases not matched to a gene: 2. CDR3 protein: CASSLSRTGNYGYTF. In DNA form, the CDR3 reads TGTGCCAGCAGTTTATCGAGGACAGGGAACTATGGCTACACCTTC.